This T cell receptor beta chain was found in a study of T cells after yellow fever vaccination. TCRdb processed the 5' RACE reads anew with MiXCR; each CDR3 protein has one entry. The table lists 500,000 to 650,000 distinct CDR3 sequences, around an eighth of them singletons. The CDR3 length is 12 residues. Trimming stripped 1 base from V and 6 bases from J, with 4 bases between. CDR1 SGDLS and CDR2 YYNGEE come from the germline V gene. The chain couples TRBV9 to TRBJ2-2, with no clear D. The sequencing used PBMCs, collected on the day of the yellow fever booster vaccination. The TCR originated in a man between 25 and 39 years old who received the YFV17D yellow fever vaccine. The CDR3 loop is CASSVNPGELFF. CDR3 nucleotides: TGTGCCAGCAGCGTAAACCCCGGGGAGCTGTTTTTT.